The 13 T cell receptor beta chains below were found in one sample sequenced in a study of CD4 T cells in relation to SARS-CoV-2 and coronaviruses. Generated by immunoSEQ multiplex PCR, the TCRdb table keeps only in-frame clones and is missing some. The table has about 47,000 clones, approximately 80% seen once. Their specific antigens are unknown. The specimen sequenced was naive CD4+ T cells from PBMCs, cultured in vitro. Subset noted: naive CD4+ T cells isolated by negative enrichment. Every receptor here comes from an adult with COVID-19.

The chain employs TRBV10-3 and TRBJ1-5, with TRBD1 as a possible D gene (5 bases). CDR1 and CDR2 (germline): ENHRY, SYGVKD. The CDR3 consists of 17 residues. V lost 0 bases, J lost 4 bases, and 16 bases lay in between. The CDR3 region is CAISESMGLNGNQPQHF. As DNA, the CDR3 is TGTGCCATCAGTGAGTCGATGGGACTTAACGGAAATCAGCCCCAGCATTTT.

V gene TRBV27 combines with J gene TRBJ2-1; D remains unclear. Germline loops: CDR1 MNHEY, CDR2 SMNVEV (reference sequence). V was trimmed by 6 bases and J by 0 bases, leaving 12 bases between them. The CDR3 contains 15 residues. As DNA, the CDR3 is TGTGCCAGCAGGTTAGCCCCTAGCTCCTACAATGAGCAGTTCTTC. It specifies CASRLAPSSYNEQFF.

The CDR3 loop is CASSSTGRVDEQFF. DNA for the CDR3: TGTGCCAGCAGCTCGACAGGGAGGGTCGATGAGCAGTTCTTC. The V and J genes are TRBV5-4 and TRBJ2-1; either TRBD1 or TRBD2 may supply D (7 bases each). From germline, CDR1 is SGHNT and CDR2 YYREEE (reference sequence). V lost 3 bases and J lost 8, with 15 bases in between. The CDR3 consists of 14 residues. The whole variable domain, filled in from reference TRBV5-4 and TRBJ2-1, reads ETGVTQSPTHLIKTRGQQVTLRCSSQSGHNTVSWYQQALGQGPQFIFQYYREEENGRGNFPPRFSGLQFPNYSSELNVNALELDDSALYLCASSSTGRVDEQFFGPGTRLTVL.

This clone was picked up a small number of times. CDR3 bases: TGTGCCTGGTCCGGGACAAGGAACACTGAAGCTTTCTTT. This encodes CAWSGTRNTEAFF. This sequence joins TRBV30 and TRBJ1-1, with a tentative D call TRBD1 (6 bases). The CDR3 extends over 13 amino acids. V was trimmed by 5 bases and J by 1 base, leaving 11 bases between them. The V gene's germline CDR1 is GTSNPN and CDR2 SVGIG (reference sequence).

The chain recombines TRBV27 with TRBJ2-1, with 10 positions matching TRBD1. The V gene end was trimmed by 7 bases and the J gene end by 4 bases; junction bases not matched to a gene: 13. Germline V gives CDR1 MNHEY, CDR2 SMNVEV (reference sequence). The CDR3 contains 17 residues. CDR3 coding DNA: TGTGCCAGCAAGGTCCCAACGGGACAGGGGCGTTACAATGAGCAGTTCTTC. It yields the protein CASKVPTGQGRYNEQFF.

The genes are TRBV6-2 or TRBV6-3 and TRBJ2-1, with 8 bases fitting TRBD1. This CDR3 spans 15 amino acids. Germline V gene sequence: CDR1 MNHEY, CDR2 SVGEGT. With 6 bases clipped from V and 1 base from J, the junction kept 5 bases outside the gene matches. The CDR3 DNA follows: TGTGCCAGCAGCTCCGGACAGGGATCCTACAATGAGCAGTTCTTC. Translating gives CASSSGQGSYNEQFF.

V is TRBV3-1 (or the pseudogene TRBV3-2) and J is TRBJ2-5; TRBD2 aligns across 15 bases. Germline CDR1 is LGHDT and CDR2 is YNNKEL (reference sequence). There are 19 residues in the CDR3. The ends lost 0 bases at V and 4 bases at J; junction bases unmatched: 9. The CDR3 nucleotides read TGTGCCAGCAGCCAAGAGCGGACTAGCGGGAGGGCCGGGGGAGAGACCCAGTACTTC. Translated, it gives CASSQERTSGRAGGETQYF.

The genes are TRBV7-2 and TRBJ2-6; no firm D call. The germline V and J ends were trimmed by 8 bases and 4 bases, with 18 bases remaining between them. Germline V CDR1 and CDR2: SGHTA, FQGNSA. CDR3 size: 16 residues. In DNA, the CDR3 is TGTGCCAGCCGACTGGCCTTGGGTTTCGGGGCCAACGTCCTGACTTTC. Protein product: CASRLALGFGANVLTF.

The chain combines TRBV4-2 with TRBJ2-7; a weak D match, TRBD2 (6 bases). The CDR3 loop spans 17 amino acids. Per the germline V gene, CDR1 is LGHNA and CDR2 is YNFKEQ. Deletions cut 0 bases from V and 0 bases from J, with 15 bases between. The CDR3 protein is CASSQEGPGSPSYEQYF. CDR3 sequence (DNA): TGTGCCAGCAGCCAAGAAGGACCCGGGAGCCCCTCCTACGAGCAGTACTTC.

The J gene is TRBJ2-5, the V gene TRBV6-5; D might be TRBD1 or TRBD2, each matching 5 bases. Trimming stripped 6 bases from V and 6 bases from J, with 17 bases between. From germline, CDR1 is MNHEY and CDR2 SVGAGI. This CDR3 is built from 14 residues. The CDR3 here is CASSMDWQGQTQYF. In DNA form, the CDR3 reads TGTGCCAGCAGCATGGACTGGCAGGGACAGACCCAGTACTTC.

CDR3 residues: CATSDFTGLTDTQYF. The DNA of the CDR3 is TGTGCCACCAGTGATTTTACAGGGTTGACAGATACGCAGTATTTT. The V and J genes are TRBV24-1 and TRBJ2-3; maybe TRBD1 (6 bases). The CDR3 contains 15 residues. The ends were cut back, 1 base at V and 3 bases at J, with 10 bases in the middle. Per germline, CDR1 KGHDR and CDR2 SFDVKD.

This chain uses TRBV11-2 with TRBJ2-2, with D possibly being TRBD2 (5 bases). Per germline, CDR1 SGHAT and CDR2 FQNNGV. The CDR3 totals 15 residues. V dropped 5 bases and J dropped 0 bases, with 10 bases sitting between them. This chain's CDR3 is CASSPDWSNTGELFF. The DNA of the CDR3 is TGTGCCAGCAGCCCGGACTGGTCGAACACCGGGGAGCTGTTTTTT.

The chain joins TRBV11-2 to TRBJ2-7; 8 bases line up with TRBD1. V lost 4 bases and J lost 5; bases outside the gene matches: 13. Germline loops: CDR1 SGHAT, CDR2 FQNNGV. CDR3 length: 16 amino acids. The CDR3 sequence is CASSSPTQGALNEQYF. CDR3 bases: TGTGCCAGCAGCTCCCCGACCCAGGGGGCGCTCAACGAGCAGTACTTC.